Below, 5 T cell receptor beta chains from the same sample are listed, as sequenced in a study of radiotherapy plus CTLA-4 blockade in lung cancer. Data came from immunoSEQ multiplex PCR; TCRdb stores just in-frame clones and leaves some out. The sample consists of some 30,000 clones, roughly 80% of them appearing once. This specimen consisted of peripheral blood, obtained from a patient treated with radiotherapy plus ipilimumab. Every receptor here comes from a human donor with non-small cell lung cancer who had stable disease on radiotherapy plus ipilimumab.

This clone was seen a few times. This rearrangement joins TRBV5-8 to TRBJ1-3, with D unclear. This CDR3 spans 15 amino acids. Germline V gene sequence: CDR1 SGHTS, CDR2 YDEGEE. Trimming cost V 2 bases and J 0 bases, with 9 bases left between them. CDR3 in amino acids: CASSFAASSGNTIYF. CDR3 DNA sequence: TGTGCCAGCAGCTTCGCAGCAAGCTCTGGAAACACCATATATTTT.

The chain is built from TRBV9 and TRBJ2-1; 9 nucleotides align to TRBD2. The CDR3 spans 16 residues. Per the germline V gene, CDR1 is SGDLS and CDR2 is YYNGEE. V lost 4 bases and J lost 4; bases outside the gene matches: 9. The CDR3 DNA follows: TGTGCCAGCAGCCCTCAAAGCGGGGGGTTTTACAATGAGCAGTTCTTC. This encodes CASSPQSGGFYNEQFF.

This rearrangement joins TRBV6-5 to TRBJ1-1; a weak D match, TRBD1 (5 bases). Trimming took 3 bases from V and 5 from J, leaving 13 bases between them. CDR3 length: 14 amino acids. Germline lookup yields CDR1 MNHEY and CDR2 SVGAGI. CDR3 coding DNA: TGTGCCAGCAGTTATGGGCAGGGATTGACTGAAGCTTTCTTT. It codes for CASSYGQGLTEAFF.

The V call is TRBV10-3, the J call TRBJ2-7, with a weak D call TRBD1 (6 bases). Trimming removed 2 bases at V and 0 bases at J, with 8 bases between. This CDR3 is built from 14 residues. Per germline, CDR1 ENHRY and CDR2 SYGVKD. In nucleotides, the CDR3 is TGTGCCATCAGTGAGCGGGACACCTCCTACGAGCAGTACGTC. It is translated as CAISERDTSYEQYV.

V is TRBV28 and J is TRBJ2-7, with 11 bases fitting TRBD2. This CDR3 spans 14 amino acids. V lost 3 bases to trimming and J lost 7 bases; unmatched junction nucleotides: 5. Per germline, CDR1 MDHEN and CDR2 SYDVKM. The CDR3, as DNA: TGTGCCAGCAGTTTTGCTAGCGGGGGGCGGGAGCAGTACGTC. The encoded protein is CASSFASGGREQYV.